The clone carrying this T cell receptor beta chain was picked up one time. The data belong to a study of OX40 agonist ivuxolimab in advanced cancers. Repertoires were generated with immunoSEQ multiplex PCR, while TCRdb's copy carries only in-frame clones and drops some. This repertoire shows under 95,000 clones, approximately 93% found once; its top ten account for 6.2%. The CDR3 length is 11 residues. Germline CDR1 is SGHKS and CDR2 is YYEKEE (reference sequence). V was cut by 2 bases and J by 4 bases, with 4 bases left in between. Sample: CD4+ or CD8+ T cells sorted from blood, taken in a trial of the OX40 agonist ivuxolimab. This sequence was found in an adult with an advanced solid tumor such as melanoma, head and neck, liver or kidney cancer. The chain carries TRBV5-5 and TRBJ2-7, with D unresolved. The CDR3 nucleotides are TGTGCCAGCAGCTTCAGTTACGAGCAGTACTTC. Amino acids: CASSFSYEQYF.